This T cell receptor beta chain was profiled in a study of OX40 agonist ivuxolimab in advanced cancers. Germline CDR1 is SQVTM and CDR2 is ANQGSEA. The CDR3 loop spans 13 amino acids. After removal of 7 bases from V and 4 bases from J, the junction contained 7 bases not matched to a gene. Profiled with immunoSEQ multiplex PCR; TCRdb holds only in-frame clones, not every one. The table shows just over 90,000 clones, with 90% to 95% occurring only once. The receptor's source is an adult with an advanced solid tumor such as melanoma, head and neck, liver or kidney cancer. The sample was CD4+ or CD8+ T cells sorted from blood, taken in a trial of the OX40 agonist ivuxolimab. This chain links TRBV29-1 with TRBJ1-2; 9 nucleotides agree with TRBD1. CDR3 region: CSAWTGESYGYTF. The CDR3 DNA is TGCAGCGCCTGGACAGGGGAAAGCTATGGCTACACCTTC.